The clone carrying this T cell receptor beta chain showed up just once. Its antigen is as yet unknown. Donors came from a validation cohort of 95 to 150 subjects, distinct from the first 666-subject cohort. TCRdb's copy holds only in-frame clones and misses some; the assay was immunoSEQ multiplex PCR. The profile shows 250,000 or so clones, about 90% of them singletons. The source of the sample is a study of cytomegalovirus exposure and HLA in healthy donors. Study results and limitations: CMV antigen specificity was confirmed in vitro for three CMV-associated chains. Rare TCR sequences dominated, though some public TCRs recurred in many donors.

Germline CDR1 reads MNHEY; CDR2 reads SVGAGI. Trimming took 2 bases from V and 5 from J, leaving 13 bases between them. This CDR3 is 15 amino acids long. The sequencing input was PBMCs. This chain uses TRBV6-5 with TRBJ2-1; D possibly corresponds to TRBD1 (5 bases). This clonotype was sampled from a man aged 18 to 35 in good health and CMV-seropositive. The CDR3 DNA sequence: TGTGCCAGCAGTTACGGGGCAGGGTTTGACAATGAGCAGTTCTTC. The encoded protein is CASSYGAGFDNEQFF.